This T cell receptor (beta chain) came from a study of OX40 agonist ivuxolimab in advanced cancers. Study-wide context: Past anti-PD-1, anti-PD-L1 or anti-CTLA-4 therapy was accepted, and approximately 40% had received some. Three patients showed partial responses: one hepatocellular carcinoma and two cutaneous melanoma cases.

General study points: In the 0.1-3.0 mg/kg groups, partial responders showed among the lowest expansion. Clonal expansion from baseline to week 6 occurred in both CD4+ and CD8+ T cells.

The assay was immunoSEQ multiplex PCR, and TCRdb's table has in-frame clones only and misses some. The sample holds 55,000 to 85,000 clones, 85% to 90% seen once. Regarding this clone: What it recognizes is unknown.

The sample was CD4+ or CD8+ T cells sorted from blood, taken in a trial of the OX40 agonist ivuxolimab. The receptor was derived from an adult with an advanced solid tumor such as melanoma, head and neck, liver or kidney cancer.

In nucleotides, the CDR3 is TGCGCCAGCAGCCAAGAAGGAACCTACTCTGGAAACACCATATATTTT. Residues: CASSQEGTYSGNTIYF. The chain joins TRBV4-3 to TRBJ1-3; D not resolved. Looked up from germline, CDR1 is LGHNA and CDR2 is YSLEER. CDR3 size: 16 residues. The V end was cut by 0 bases, the J end by 0 bases, with 9 bases between.